This T cell receptor (beta chain) emerged from a study of OX40 agonist ivuxolimab in advanced cancers. In the study overall: The costimulatory receptor OX40 (CD134) was targeted by ivuxolimab, a fully human IgG2 agonistic monoclonal antibody. Intravenous ivuxolimab was administered to patients every 2 weeks at six dose levels: 0.01, 0.1, 0.3, 1.5, 3 and 10 mg/kg. Of the approximately 50 dose-escalation patients, hepatocellular carcinoma was present in around 19, melanoma in about 15, renal cell carcinoma in 9 and head and neck cancer in 9. A male proportion of around 83% and a mean age of roughly 58 years, ranging from about 23 to 79, were recorded for the dose-escalation cohort. Prior anti-PD-1, anti-PD-L1 or anti-CTLA-4 therapy was permitted, and checkpoint inhibitors had been received by approximately 39% of dose-escalation patients. Partial responses were achieved by three dose-escalation patients, of whom one had hepatocellular carcinoma and two had cutaneous melanoma. The point of sequencing TCRbeta in the periphery was to test whether ivuxolimab changed TCR sequence diversity and drove clonal T-cell expansion. The monotherapy dose-escalation portion (N ≈ 52 patients) of the phase I ivuxolimab trial is reported in the paper.

A word on this clone: It lacks a known antigen. No much larger clone is present one base from it, and per-base qualities are unavailable.

Genomic DNA was extracted from sorted cells for sequencing of the TCRbeta CDR3 region. The immunoSEQ Assay was used to sequence the TCRbeta CDR3 regions. Here the immuneACCESS table is served through TCRdb, limited to in-frame sequences with V and J called. Missing clones are a known gap in these copies; in checked studies unresolved V genes cover under half, and the rest lacks a known reason. In all, the sample holds 50,000 to 60,000 clones, and approximately 80% of those were seen once. The biggest ten clones account for about 4.3% of the sample. Broad study findings and their caveats: After ivuxolimab, expanded clones were on average more numerous among CD8+ T cells than among CD4+ T cells. Low levels of normalized T-cell clonal expansion were also shown by some nonresponding patients. Which antigens the clonally expanded peripheral T cells were specific for was not determined. Clonal expansion of both CD4+ and CD8+ blood T cells was observed from baseline to week 6 at doses 0.1 to 3.0 mg/kg. In the 0.1-3.0 mg/kg groups, partial responders were among the patients with the lowest normalized peripheral clonal expansion, particularly in CD8+ T cells.

Counted from cysteine to phenylalanine, this CDR3 has 13 amino acids. Just CDR3 DNA is preserved here, 39 bases in frame from base 1. V was cut back by 0 bases and J by 10 bases, leaving a gap of 7 bases between them. Via the germline V gene, CDR1 is SGHAT and CDR2 FQNNGV. The trial excluded patients who had a history of autoimmune disease or who were on systemic immunosuppression. In every dose cohort, peripheral blood was drawn for TCR sequencing at baseline, cycle 4 day 1, and cycle 7 day 1. The samples were drawn from a first-in-human, open-label, multicenter phase I dose-escalation trial of ivuxolimab. Adults with locally advanced or metastatic melanoma, renal cell, hepatocellular, or head and neck squamous cell carcinoma were enrolled in the trial. Before TCR sequencing, CD4+ and CD8+ T cells were separately sorted from peripheral blood.

The source of this sequence is an adult with an advanced solid tumor such as melanoma, head and neck, liver or kidney cancer. The input for sequencing was CD4+ or CD8+ T cells sorted from blood, taken in a trial of the OX40 agonist ivuxolimab. Rearrangement joined TRBV11-2 to TRBJ1-6; too little of a D gene remains to name it. Here the CDR3 is given as CASSLDIGSPLHF. In nucleotides, the sequence is TGTGCCAGCAGCTTAGATATTGGCTCACCCCTCCACTTT.